The T cell receptor beta chain under discussion was sequenced for a study of cytomegalovirus exposure and HLA in healthy donors (dated by TCRdb to about 2017). At the level of the whole study: An earlier analysis of roughly 630 of the donors reported 250 to 300 Gb of sequence data and some 120 million unique TCR beta sequences from 150 million to 200 million T cells. An early release covering some 640 HLA-typed donors comprised about 300 gigabases of sequencing data and roughly 85 million unique TCR sequences. Of the 300 to 500 genotyped donors, 65% to 90% were placed in the genetic ancestry cluster associated with self-reported Caucasian donors. The aim of the study was to test whether cataloging public T cell receptors could identify signatures of past pathogen exposure. The study used immunosequencing to profile the T cell repertoires of more than 650 subjects and linked those repertoires to cytomegalovirus serostatus. Along with the roughly 610-subject first cohort, a separate validation cohort of around 120 different subjects was used. To predict cytomegalovirus infection status, the study combined high-throughput TCR immunosequencing, statistical association of individual TCRs with disease status, and machine learning. To study patterns of TCR occurrence, a later analysis re-analyzed previously published TCR beta repertoires from more than 550 donors and added high-resolution HLA genotyping. Rather than drawing on any new phenotypic data, the later analysis identified candidate immune exposures from TCR beta sequences and the way those sequences occurred across donors. To decide whether each TCR beta V gene segment behaved as functional or pseudogenic, an earlier analysis of some 600 of the donors relied on high-throughput TCR beta sequencing. Alongside the repertoire data, information on donor age, sex, ethnicity and CMV serostatus was compiled. A later genetic analysis took genome-wide SNP genotypes for about 55% of the 666 donors and used that subset as a discovery cohort. All discovery cohort repertoires had been generated on a single sequencing platform. HLA typing covered class I and class II loci at four-digit resolution. Typing coverage varied by locus: about 620-630 donors for A, B, C, DRB1 and DQB1; roughly 500 for DQA1; approximately 610 for DPA1; some 470 for DPB1. Because of strong linkage in the cohort, 4 to 6 DR-DQ haplotypes were treated as single units for association and clustering. On average, roughly 250,000 unique TCR beta nucleotide sequences were sequenced per donor among several hundred genotyped donors of the cohort, with around 19% of those sequences being non-productive.

A note on this clone: Its antigen is not yet known. No much larger clonotype is one base removed from it; base qualities were not supplied.

Libraries were made using the immunoSEQ multiplex PCR assay. For the multiplex PCR, a mixture combining 60 forward primers for TCR Vbeta segments and 13 reverse primers for TCR Jbeta segments was used. The CDR3 region of rearranged TCR beta genes was amplified from genomic DNA by a multiplex PCR assay. On the Illumina HiSeq System, the amplified TCR beta libraries were sequenced as 87-base-pair reads. Per the source publication's procedure: A later analysis counted about 80 million unique TCR beta chains across the 640 or so repertoires, and some 11 million of these chains were shared by at least two donors. A nearest-neighbor algorithm error-corrected the raw reads and collapsed the reads into unique sequences, merging closely related sequences to remove PCR and sequencing errors. V, D and J gene segments were assigned by aligning CDR3 sequences to IMGT reference sequences. For a sequence to be retained, a match of at least six nucleotides was required to both a V gene segment and a J gene segment. Rearrangements were classified as productive when the CDR3 lacked stop codons and remained in frame with V and J, and all other rearrangements were classified as non-productive. Following IMGT convention, CDR3 was defined as the stretch from the second conserved V-encoded cysteine up to the conserved J-encoded phenylalanine. Sequences without an unambiguous match to a single V gene segment were excluded from the earlier analysis of 500 to 700 of the donors. An earlier analysis of a few hundred of the donors classified V segments as functional when productive rearrangements were above 56.7% and as segregating when the standard deviation between donors was above 5%. A statistical classification framework was built for diagnosing cytomegalovirus status from the catalog of TCR beta chain sequences. In a later analysis, TCR nucleotide sequences were compared against IMGT/GENE-DB human TR gene sequences so that V and J genes could be assigned. The TCRdist pipeline was used in a later analysis to assign CDR3 sequences and most-parsimonious VDJ recombination scenarios. In a later analysis, each TCR beta chain was defined by its CDR3 amino acid sequence together with its V-gene family, and reads without a unique V-gene family were excluded. As a way to deal with suspected cross-contamination and a sequencing artifact, a later analysis dropped 500 to 700 nucleotide sequences that were highly shared and had low generation probability. A later analysis calculated a clonal expansion index for each public chain from normalized within-repertoire ranks of inferred template counts. Generation probabilities in a later analysis came from a VDJ recombination model fitted to out-of-frame rearrangements, and those results were checked against IGoR. Hypergeometric tests were used in a later analysis to score TCR-TCR, TCR-HLA and TCR-CMV co-occurrence, with a repertoire-size bias correction applied to the TCR pairs. False discovery rates were estimated in a later analysis by permuting HLA or CMV assignments 20 times. In a later analysis, co-occurring TCRs were grouped using DBSCAN, with TCRdist sequence similarity added in when clustering inside HLA-allele-positive subsets. Repertoires with fewer than 30,000 or more than 120,000 public chains were left out of co-occurrence clustering, as were about 5 repertoires with anomalous nucleotide sharing. This is the immuneACCESS table as TCRdb keeps it, with only in-frame sequences that have V and J called. A part of the clones is gone; compared with another copy, unresolved V genes explain less than half, and the rest is unexplained. V and J calls and clone size are copied from that table; D and trimming were computed from the DNA. For this sample the table gives some 150,000 clones, of which 55% to 80% were detected only once. Around 7.1% of the sample lies in the top ten.

The cohort consisted of hundreds of healthy bone marrow donors. At the time of sampling, every cohort member was nominally healthy, though immune exposures that went unrecorded were likely present. The donor was CMV seropositive and belonged to the group of 250 to 300 seropositive cohort members. Every donor gave a peripheral blood sample, and the peripheral blood mononuclear cells from that sample were used for TCR beta sequencing. The Qiagen DNeasy Blood Extraction Kit was used to extract genomic DNA from the blood cell samples. Summary of the overall study and its limitations: In a later analysis, HLA-associated TCR beta chains showed more clonal expansion and lower generation probabilities than non-associated chains that were equally common. In vitro tests confirmed that a few of the cytomegalovirus-associated TCR beta chains recognize cytomegalovirus antigens. In a later genetic analysis, fewer N-insertions in productive TCRs were reported among donors in an Asian-associated ancestry cluster than the approximately 710-donor mean. In the study, approximately 150 TCR beta chains were listed as associated with cytomegalovirus. A further reported finding was that TCR beta sequences accurately predicted the HLA-A and HLA-B alleles for most subjects in the first cohort. An association between a missense DCLRE1C variant and V-gene and J-gene trimming of TCR beta chains was found in a later genetic analysis and replicated in an independent cohort. In this cohort, only TCR beta chains were sequenced, and detectable features were limited by the absence of alpha or paired-chain data. Broadly in line with IMGT annotations, most TCR beta V segments showed up in productive rearrangements about 87% or about 30% of the time in an earlier analysis of under 700 of the donors. The earlier analysis of 450 to 700 of the donors excluded seventeen rarely observed V segments, including chromosome 9 orphons, because counts were too low. Linkage disequilibrium might explain the correlated functional status among segregating V segments, but an unknown experimental factor could not be ruled out. According to a later analysis, TCR association rates differed among HLA loci, with DRB1 alleles showing the most associated TCRs and HLA-C alleles showing the fewest. Presence/absence analyses assumed roughly uniform sequencing depth across donors, an assumption that may not hold. Assigning TCR associations to individual alleles was difficult when HLA alleles, especially DR and DQ, strongly co-occurred. Cytomegalovirus status was reported to be diagnosed by the classifier with high specificity and sensitivity in both the original and validation cohorts. A cluster of highly shared sequence variants was judged likely to represent a technical artifact of the sequencing pipeline. Because HLA typing was unavailable for some donors at each locus, only the typed subset was used in association tests. Immune exposure information for the cohort was limited to CMV serostatus. It was suggested by the authors that the approach could potentially be generalized to other disease states and immunological phenotypes. According to a later analysis, most CMV-associated TCR beta chains appeared to be HLA-restricted, and the HLA associations seemed to be driven largely by CMV exposure. Specific HLA alleles were associated with over 15,000 TCR beta sequences at a false discovery rate of 0.05 in a later analysis. Most TCR sequences were observed very rarely across donors, whereas some public TCRs were present in many individuals. According to a later analysis, parvovirus B19, influenza, CMV and Epstein-Barr virus appeared linked to several top co-occurrence clusters.

This receptor was taken from an older woman in good health and CMV-seropositive. The specimen was PBMCs.

The CDR3 protein sequence reads: CASSGTGFYVLTF. The DNA sequence is given as TGTGCCAGTAGCGGGACAGGGTTTTACGTCCTGACTTTC. The sequence joins TRBV19 to TRBJ2-6; a stretch of 9 junction bases matches TRBD1. Spanning cysteine to phenylalanine, the CDR3 consists of 13 amino acids. Only the CDR3 DNA is retained, 39 bases long and in frame from the first base. Per the germline V gene (reference sequence), LNHDA is the CDR1 and SQIVND is the CDR2. Trimming accounts for 6 bases at V and 11 bases at J, while the number of junction bases matched to no gene is 5. The reference TRBV19 and TRBJ2-6 proteins fill in what lies around the CDR3, so the full variable domain reads DGGITQSPKYLFRKEGQNVTLSCEQNLNHDAMYWYRQDPGQGLRLIYYSQIVNDFQKGDIAEGYSVSREKKESFPLTVTSAQKNPTAFYLCASSGTGFYVLTFGAGSRLTVL.